This TCR beta chain was obtained from a study of post-analysis software for immune sequencing data. Study as a whole: Patients had relapsing-remitting, secondary progressive or progressive-relapsing multiple sclerosis; some lacked subtype.

Study results and limitations: Compared against controls, patients with multiple sclerosis displayed significantly lower normalized Chao1 diversity. Samples made in the same batch grouped tightly together by F measure. There were five or six TRBV segments more frequent in patients than controls, and TRBV5-6, TRBV5-1 and TRBV20-1 were among them.

After removal of 6 bases from V and 5 bases from J, the junction contained 8 bases not matched to a gene. Germline V gene sequence: CDR1 MNHNY, CDR2 SVGAGI (reference sequence). The CDR3 has 15 amino acids. Unique molecular identifiers featured in each of the TCR beta cDNA libraries. TCRdb fed the PCR reads into MiXCR, producing one record per CDR3 protein. The sample records 800,000 to 950,000 distinct CDR3 sequences, roughly 58% being singletons. This clonotype was seen only once. Its antigen is not known. The specimen was blood. The sequence was collected from a girl aged 5-17 years with multiple sclerosis. The chain recombines TRBV6-6 with TRBJ2-1; 9 bases line up with TRBD1. The CDR3 sequence: CASRFVRTGDNEQFF. The CDR3 DNA sequence: TGTGCCAGCAGATTCGTTCGGACAGGGGACAATGAGCAGTTCTTC.